This TCR beta chain stems from a study of beta chain features in type 1 diabetes (dated by TCRdb to the late 2010s). About the investigation overall: Mean age, gender distribution, total cell number and subset yield were not different between patients and healthy donors. A total of around 110,000,000 sorted cells were examined across all samples, and RNA yield correlated strongly with the number of cells per subset. In the study, recently diagnosed type 1 diabetes patients and matched healthy donors were compared on the TCRB repertoires of their sorted circulating CD4+ T cell subsets. Regulatory and stem cell-like memory subsets were isolated from only 8 patients and roughly eight healthy donors, whereas naive and central memory subsets came from all 30 or so donors.

All of the isolated RNA was reverse transcribed with the High Capacity cDNA Reverse Transcription Kit, so expressed TCRB transcripts were sequenced. Deep immunoSEQ sequencing was applied to naive, central memory and regulatory T cell samples, giving an average of roughly 3.5 million total reads per sample. Sorted cells were lysed in RLT buffer and RNA was extracted with DNase-treated RNeasy Micro or Mini kits, depending on cell number. To prevent cross-contamination, each cell subset was processed individually, whereas patient and healthy donor samples were processed jointly. Using the immunoSEQ multiplex PCR, TCRB sequences were amplified from cDNA into 87-bp fragments spanning the CDR3 region. Sequencing of the amplicons was performed on the Illumina HiSeq platform. In the authors' own workflow: Synthetic template baselines were used to correct PCR bias computationally, reads within Hamming distance 2 were collapsed together, and singletons that could not be merged were discarded. Reads were aligned against IMGT to assign V, D and J genes, CDR3 length and insertions or deletions at six rearrangement sites. Within each subset, clonotype counts were normalized to the number of sorted cells before true diversity and Gini coefficients were calculated with the tcR R package. The overlap coefficient, calculated on TCRB nucleotide sequences, was used to measure repertoire sharing. As a proxy for the pre-selection repertoire, out-of-frame TCRB sequences from naive cells were analyzed. TCRdb mirrors the immuneACCESS table, restricted to in-frame sequences. Some clones are absent from its copies; in checked studies, under half trace to an unresolved V gene, and the reason for the others is unknown. Clonal size and the V and J genes are those of that table, whereas D and trimming came from the DNA. In this sample the table shows 300,000 to 350,000 clones, 20% of which occur a single time. The top ten clones comprise around 0.044% of the sample.

Concerning this clone itself: The target of this receptor is not known. No quality values exist for individual bases; no much larger clone is one base distant.

Results and caveats for the whole study, not just this receptor: Because the HLA sub-analyses included only small numbers of individuals, any influence of HLA type on TCRB rearrangement was left unresolved. The naive, central memory and regulatory TCRB repertoires appeared to resemble one another more closely among patients than among healthy donors. At VDJ recombination sites, patients with type 1 diabetes made fewer insertions and deleted more nucleotides, a pattern implying thymic rearrangement abnormalities. PCR may preferentially amplify shorter templates, but because patient and control samples were amplified and corrected together, any resulting skew would affect both groups equally. Because cDNA rather than genomic DNA was sequenced, highly expressing activated cells could have been over-represented, although no difference in activation and CD3 levels was found between groups. In all four CD4+ subsets, TCRB CDR3 length was moderately but significantly shorter in type 1 diabetes patients.

Taken from cysteine to phenylalanine, the CDR3 has 16 residues. The DNA shown is the 48-base CDR3, in frame from base 1. Trimming takes 8 bases off V and 3 bases off J; junction bases not matched to a gene: 16. The germline V gene (reference sequence) gives CDR1 as LNHNV and CDR2 as YYDKDF. From each donor, a single peripheral blood sample of approximately 120 mL on average was drawn into heparinised tubes. Using a panel that included CD45RO, CCR7, CD25, CD127, CD95 and CD27, naive, central memory, regulatory and stem cell-like memory CD4+ T cells were sorted on a BD FACSAria II. Every sorted population had a purity above 95%. PBMCs were isolated immediately by Lymphoprep density gradient centrifugation and stained directly without culture. To minimize batch effects, samples were stained and sorted in pairs, one healthy donor with one patient per experiment.

This TCR came from a woman between 18 and 29 years old in good health. Sequencing was carried out using naive CD4+ T cells from blood. The cell subset or site label on this specimen signifies: true naive CD4+ T cells. This chain joins TRBV15 to TRBJ2-7, with 7 bases matching TRBD2. The CDR3 protein sequence reads: CATRPSGRGVDYEQYF. The DNA sequence is TGTGCCACCCGACCTAGCGGCAGAGGGGTAGACTACGAGCAGTACTTC. Joined to the reference TRBV15 and TRBJ2-7 proteins, this CDR3 gives the full variable domain: DAMVIQNPRYQVTQFGKPVTLSCSQTLNHNVMYWYQQKSSQAPKLLFHYYDKDFNNEADTPDNFQSRRPNTSFCFLDIRSPGLGDTAMYLCATRPSGRGVDYEQYFGPGTRLTVT.